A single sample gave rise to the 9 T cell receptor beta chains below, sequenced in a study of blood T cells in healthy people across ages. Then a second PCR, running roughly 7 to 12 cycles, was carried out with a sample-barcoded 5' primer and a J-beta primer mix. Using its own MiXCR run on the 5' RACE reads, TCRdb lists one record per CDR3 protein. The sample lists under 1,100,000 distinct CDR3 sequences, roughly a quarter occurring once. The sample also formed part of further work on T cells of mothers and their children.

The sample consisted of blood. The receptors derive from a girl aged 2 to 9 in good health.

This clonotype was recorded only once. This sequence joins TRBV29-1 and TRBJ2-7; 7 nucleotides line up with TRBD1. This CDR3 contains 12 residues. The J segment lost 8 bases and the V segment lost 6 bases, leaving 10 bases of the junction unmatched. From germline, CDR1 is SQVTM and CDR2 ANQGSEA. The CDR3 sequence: CSVARDSRKQYF. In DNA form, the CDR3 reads TGCAGCGTCGCCAGGGACAGTAGGAAGCAGTACTTC.

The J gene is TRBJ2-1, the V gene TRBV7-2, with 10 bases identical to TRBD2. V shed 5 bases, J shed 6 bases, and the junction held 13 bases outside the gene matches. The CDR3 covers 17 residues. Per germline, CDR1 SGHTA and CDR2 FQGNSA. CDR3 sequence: CASSHATGTSVLNEQFF. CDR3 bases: TGTGCCAGCAGCCACGCTACCGGGACTAGCGTACTCAATGAGCAGTTCTTC.

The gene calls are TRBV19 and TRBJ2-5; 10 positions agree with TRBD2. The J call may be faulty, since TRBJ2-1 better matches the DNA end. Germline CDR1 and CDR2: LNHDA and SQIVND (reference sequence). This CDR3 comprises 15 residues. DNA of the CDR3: TGTGCCACCTTCTTTAGCGGGGGGACTACCAATGAGCAGTTCTTC. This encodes CATFFSGGTTNEQFF.

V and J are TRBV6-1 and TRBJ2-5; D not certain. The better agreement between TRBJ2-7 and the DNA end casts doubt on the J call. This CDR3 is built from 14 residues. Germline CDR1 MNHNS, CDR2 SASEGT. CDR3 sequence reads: CASSERFGSYEQYF. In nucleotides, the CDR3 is TGTGCCAGCAGTGAACGATTTGGCAGTTACGAGCAGTACTTC.

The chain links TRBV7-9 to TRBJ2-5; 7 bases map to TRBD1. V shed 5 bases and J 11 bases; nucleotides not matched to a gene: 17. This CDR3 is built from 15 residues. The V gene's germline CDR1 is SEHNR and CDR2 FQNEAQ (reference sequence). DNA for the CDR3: TGTGCCAGCAGCCCCCGAAGGGACAGAGAAGTTGAGCAGTACTTC. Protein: CASSPRRDREVEQYF. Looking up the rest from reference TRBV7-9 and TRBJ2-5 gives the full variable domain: DTGVSQNPRHKITKRGQNVTFRCDPISEHNRLYWYRQTLGQGPEFLTYFQNEAQLEKSRLLSDRFSAERPKGSFSTLEIQRTEQGDSAMYLCASSPRRDREVEQYFGPGTRLLVL.

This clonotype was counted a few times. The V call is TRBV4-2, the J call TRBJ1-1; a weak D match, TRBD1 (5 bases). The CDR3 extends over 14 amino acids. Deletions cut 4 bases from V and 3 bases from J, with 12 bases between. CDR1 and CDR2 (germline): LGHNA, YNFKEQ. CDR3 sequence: CASSPRDGYTEAFF. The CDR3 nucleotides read TGTGCCAGCAGCCCCCGGGACGGATACACTGAAGCTTTCTTT.

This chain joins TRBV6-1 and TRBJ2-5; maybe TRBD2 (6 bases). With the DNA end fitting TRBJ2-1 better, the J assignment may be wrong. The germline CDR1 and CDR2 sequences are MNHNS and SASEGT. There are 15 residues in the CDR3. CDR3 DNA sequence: TGTGCCAGCAGTGAAAGGGTTGGCGCCGGGGGTGAGCAGTTCTTC. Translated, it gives CASSERVGAGGEQFF.

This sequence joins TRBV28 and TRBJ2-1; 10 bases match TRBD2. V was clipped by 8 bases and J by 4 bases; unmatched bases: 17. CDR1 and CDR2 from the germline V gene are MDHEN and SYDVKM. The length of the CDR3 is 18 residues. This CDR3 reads CASGEGASGSLAYNEQFF. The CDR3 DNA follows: TGTGCCAGCGGGGAGGGGGCTAGCGGGAGCTTAGCTTACAATGAGCAGTTCTTC.

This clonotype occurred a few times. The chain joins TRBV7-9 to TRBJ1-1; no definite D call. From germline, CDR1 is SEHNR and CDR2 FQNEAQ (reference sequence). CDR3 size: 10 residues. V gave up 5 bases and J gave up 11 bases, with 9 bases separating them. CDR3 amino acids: CASSRLGAFF. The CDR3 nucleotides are TGTGCCAGCAGCAGACTCGGTGCTTTCTTT.